The 14 T cell receptor beta chains given below trace back to one sample, sequenced in a study of human T cells and chemical hapten exposure. Time point meaning: patch test 1, 2 weeks after DPC sensitization. Documented treatment: therapeutic diphenylcyclopropenone sensitization with weekly scalp DPC. From the RACE reads, TCRdb called clonotypes with MiXCR, one entry per CDR3 protein. Found here are approximately 340,000 distinct CDR3 sequences, 6% to 8.5% of them singletons; the top ten hold 8.4%. Sequencing used whole blood, obtained in connection with sensitization to the hapten diphenylcyclopropenone (DPC). All receptors come from a woman aged 18-29 years with alopecia areata. Some clones in this sample may be carry-over from other donors' samples.

J is TRBJ2-7 and V is TRBV11-2; no clear D gene. The CDR3 spans 14 residues. Germline V gene data show CDR1 as SGHAT and CDR2 as FQNNGV. With 3 bases removed from V and 4 bases from J, the gap between germline ends came to 13 bases. CDR3 in DNA: TGTGCCAGCAGCTTCGGTGCAGAGTTATACGAGCAGTACTTC. Its protein product is CASSFGAELYEQYF.

In this sample, this clonotype turned up a few times. This chain joins TRBV20-1 and TRBJ2-7; no firm D call. CDR3 length: 14 residues. Germline V CDR1 and CDR2: DFQATT, SNEGSKA (reference sequence). Trimming removed 1 base from V and 2 bases from J, with 12 bases in between. This chain's CDR3 is CSARAPDGTYEQYF. CDR3 nucleotides: TGCAGTGCTAGAGCCCCCGACGGTACCTACGAGCAGTACTTC.

This clonotype was recorded many times. The V and J genes are TRBV15 and TRBJ2-2; no clear D gene. Germline V gives CDR1 LNHNV, CDR2 YYDKDF (reference sequence). This CDR3 is 15 amino acids long. Trimming took off 0 bases at V and 9 bases at J, with 14 bases between the two ends. The CDR3 is CATSRDPPFARELFF. CDR3 DNA: TGTGCCACCAGCAGAGATCCCCCCTTCGCCAGGGAGCTGTTTTTT.

This clonotype was counted a few times. The chain links TRBV10-3 to TRBJ2-3; TRBD2 might be the D (6 bases). Germline loops: CDR1 ENHRY, CDR2 SYGVKD. Trimming cost V 5 bases and J 0 bases, with 12 bases left between them. This CDR3 region has 15 residues. The CDR3 coding sequence is TGTGCCATCAGTCATAGCGGCTCTAGCACAGATACGCAGTATTTT. This codes for CAISHSGSSTDTQYF.

This clonotype has a count of ten or more. The rearrangement uses TRBV10-3 and TRBJ2-7; 9 bases align to TRBD2. Germline V gives CDR1 ENHRY, CDR2 SYGVKD. The CDR3 consists of 15 residues. V was clipped by 0 bases and J by 4 bases; unmatched bases: 4. DNA for the CDR3: TGTGCCATCAGTGAGTCAGCGGGGGGAGGATACGAGCAGTACTTC. It specifies CAISESAGGGYEQYF.

This clonotype has at least ten counts. The rearrangement joins TRBV9 to TRBJ1-4, with TRBD1 matching over 7 bases. Germline V gene data show CDR1 as SGDLS and CDR2 as YYNGEE. The V and J ends lost 3 bases and 8 bases, in that order; junction bases with no gene match: 7. There are 14 residues in the CDR3. CDR3 bases: TGTGCCAGCAGCGGGACAGGACGAGGGGAAAAACTGTTTTTT. Encoded protein: CASSGTGRGEKLFF.

This chain connects TRBV7-8 to TRBJ1-5, with D uncertain. CDR1 is SGHVS, CDR2 FQNEAQ, per germline. Trimming left V 1 base short and J 2 bases short, with 9 bases between. This CDR3 has 15 amino acids. CDR3 coding DNA: TGTGCCAGCAGCTTAGAAAGGACGGGCAATCAGCCCCAGCATTTT. Translation: CASSLERTGNQPQHF.

This clonotype occurred many times. This chain uses TRBV5-1 with TRBJ2-3, with 8 positions matching TRBD2. The germline CDR1 and CDR2 sequences are SGHRS and YFSETQ. V shed 3 bases, J shed 4 bases, and the junction held 7 bases outside the gene matches. The CDR3 spans 15 residues. CDR3 amino acids: CASSSLAGQADTQYF. CDR3 sequence (DNA): TGCGCCAGCAGCTCTTTAGCGGGGCAAGCAGATACGCAGTATTTT.

This clonotype was picked up many times. V gene TRBV3-1 combines with J gene TRBJ1-5; unclear D gene. The CDR3 length is 12 residues. Germline CDR1 and CDR2: LGHDT and YNNKEL (reference sequence). Trimming took 2 bases from V and 4 from J, leaving 3 bases between them. The CDR3 is CASSQTNQPQHF. The DNA for the CDR3 is TGTGCCAGCAGCCAAACAAATCAGCCCCAGCATTTT.

This clonotype has only a few counts. This sequence joins TRBV2 and TRBJ1-1, with a possible D match to TRBD1 (6 bases). Germline CDR1 is SNHLY and CDR2 is FYNNEI. V lost 7 bases and J lost 4, with 16 bases in between. The CDR3 has 14 amino acids. This CDR3 reads CASTIRTDATEAFF. The CDR3 nucleotides are TGTGCCAGCACCATAAGGACAGATGCCACTGAAGCTTTCTTT.

This chain links TRBV7-9 with TRBJ2-1; D tentatively fits TRBD1 or TRBD2 (6 bases each). V was pared by 7 bases and J by 5 bases, with 21 bases between. Germline V gene data show CDR1 as SEHNR and CDR2 as FQNEAQ (reference sequence). The CDR3 loop spans 16 amino acids. CDR3 region: CASTSVGGQGHNEQFF. As DNA, the CDR3 is TGTGCCAGCACCTCCGTGGGGGGCCAGGGGCACAATGAGCAGTTCTTC.

This clonotype was seen ten or more times. The V and J genes are TRBV11-3 and TRBJ2-3; a possible D gene is TRBD2 (6 bases). V was trimmed by 5 bases and J by 5 bases, leaving 17 bases between them. Germline CDR1 is SGHNT and CDR2 is YENEEA. This CDR3 region has 15 residues. CDR3 nucleotides: TGTGCCAGCAGCCCAACGGGGGAGTATCAAGATACGCAGTATTTT. This gives the protein CASSPTGEYQDTQYF.

This clonotype was picked up a small number of times. V usage is TRBV11-1 and J usage is TRBJ2-1; TRBD1 matches 8 bases. Trimming took 4 bases from V and 4 from J; bases not matched to a gene: 12. The CDR3 sequence is 17 residues long. The germline V gene has CDR1 SGHAT and CDR2 FQDESV (reference sequence). CDR3: CASSSTGAPSFYNEQFF. Here the CDR3 DNA reads TGTGCCAGCAGCTCGACAGGGGCGCCCTCTTTTTACAATGAGCAGTTCTTC.

This clonotype was recorded a few times. CDR3 sequence reads: CSATTLAGGRSDTQYF. Here the CDR3 DNA reads TGCAGTGCTACCACCCTAGCGGGGGGGCGGTCAGATACGCAGTATTTT. The gene calls are TRBV20-1 and TRBJ2-3; 12 bases are shared with TRBD2. Trimming cost V 4 bases and J 4 bases; bases outside gene matches: 9. This CDR3 spans 16 amino acids. Germline V gives CDR1 DFQATT, CDR2 SNEGSKA (reference sequence).